These T cell receptor beta chains were read from a single sample in a study of T cell responses to AZD1222 COVID-19 vaccine. Method: immunoSEQ multiplex PCR; TCRdb's copy keeps in-frame clones and lacks some. This table has 110,000 or so clones, approximately 90% appearing once. Specimen: peripheral blood, collected on day 0 of MenACWY control vaccination. These receptors were obtained from an adult in good health. The CDR3 runs from the conserved cysteine through the conserved F or W. D genes are given only for firm matches. Rows may omit the clone size; those that give it use once, few, many or a size class.

D gene	clone size	V gene	J gene	CDR3 protein	CDR3 DNA
TRBD1	NA	TRBV28	TRBJ1-2	CASSFGQEVRGYTF	TGTGCCAGCAGTTTCGGACAGGAGGTCCGTGGCTACACCTTC
TRBD2	once	TRBV7-9	TRBJ2-3	CASSRTSGGADRTDTQYF	TGTGCCAGCAGCCGGACTAGCGGGGGGGCCGATCGCACAGATACGCAGTATTTT
NA	NA	TRBV25-1	TRBJ1-6	CASSELTGSSPLHF	TGTGCCAGCAGTGAATTAACAGGGAGTTCACCCCTCCACTTT
TRBD1	NA	TRBV27	TRBJ1-2	CASSKRTGREDGYTF	TGTGCCAGCAGTAAACGGACAGGGAGGGAGGATGGCTACACCTTC
TRBD1	NA	TRBV5-1	TRBJ2-3	CASSNTQGAPDTQYF	TGCGCCAGCAGCAACACACAGGGGGCCCCAGATACGCAGTATTTT
TRBD2	NA	TRBV5-6	TRBJ2-1	CASSFFQRGGFSSYNEQFF	TGTGCCAGCAGCTTTTTCCAGCGGGGGGGATTTAGCTCCTACAATGAGCAGTTCTTC
NA	NA	TRBV4-2	TRBJ1-5	CASSQGGGPKPQHF	TGTGCCAGCAGCCAAGGGGGGGGGCCCAAGCCCCAGCATTTT
TRBD1	NA	TRBV5-1	TRBJ1-1	CASSLQDRRTGEAFF	TGCGCCAGCAGCTTGCAGGACCGCCGGACAGGAGAAGCTTTCTTT
TRBD1	NA	TRBV7-9	TRBJ1-6	CASSLAGGNSPLHF	TGTGCCAGCAGCTTGGCAGGGGGAAATTCACCCCTCCACTTT
NA	NA	TRBV12-3/TRBV12-4	TRBJ2-1	CASMVYNEQFF	TGTGCCAGCATGGTGTACAATGAGCAGTTCTTC
NA	NA	TRBV13	TRBJ2-1	CASSPNVNEQFF	TGTGCCAGCAGCCCCAACGTCAATGAGCAGTTCTTC
NA	few	TRBV5-1	TRBJ2-1	CASTLDAYNEQFF	TGCGCCAGTACACTGGACGCATACAATGAGCAGTTCTTC
TRBD2	NA	TRBV29-1	TRBJ2-7	CSVAASGRTYEQYF	TGCAGCGTTGCGGCTAGCGGGAGAACCTACGAGCAGTACTTC
NA	NA	TRBV29-1	TRBJ2-1	CSVLRLQSSYNEQFF	TGCAGCGTTCTCAGACTCCAGAGCTCCTACAATGAGCAGTTCTTC
NA	once	TRBV5-6	TRBJ1-2	CASSLLGASPSSSSAGYTF	TGTGCCAGCAGCTTGTTAGGGGCCTCCCCTTCCTCCTCCAGTGCTGGCTACACCTTC
TRBD1	NA	TRBV5-4	TRBJ2-7	CASSLGDRVGDEQYF	TGTGCCAGCAGCTTGGGGGACAGGGTGGGAGACGAGCAGTACTTC
TRBD2	few	TRBV18	TRBJ2-3	CASSPSGGAADTQYF	TGTGCCAGCTCACCATCCGGGGGGGCCGCAGATACGCAGTATTTT
NA	NA	TRBV7-9	TRBJ1-2	CASSLATGSNYGYTF	TGTGCCAGCAGCTTAGCCACAGGGTCTAACTATGGCTACACCTTC
NA	once	TRBV18	TRBJ1-1	CASSPPKGRDTEAFF	TGTGCCAGCTCACCACCGAAGGGAAGGGACACTGAAGCTTTCTTT
NA	NA	TRBV6-5	TRBJ1-1	CASSYSRSSNTEAFF	TGTGCCAGCAGTTACTCCAGGTCCTCGAACACTGAAGCTTTCTTT
NA	once	TRBV3-1/TRBV3-2	TRBJ1-3	CASSQDPGTGNTIYF	TGTGCCAGCAGCCAGGACCCTGGGACTGGAAACACCATATATTTT
NA	many	TRBV6-2/TRBV6-3	TRBJ2-5	CASSYPQGSVETQYF	TGTGCCAGCAGTTACCCCCAGGGATCGGTGGAGACCCAGTACTTC